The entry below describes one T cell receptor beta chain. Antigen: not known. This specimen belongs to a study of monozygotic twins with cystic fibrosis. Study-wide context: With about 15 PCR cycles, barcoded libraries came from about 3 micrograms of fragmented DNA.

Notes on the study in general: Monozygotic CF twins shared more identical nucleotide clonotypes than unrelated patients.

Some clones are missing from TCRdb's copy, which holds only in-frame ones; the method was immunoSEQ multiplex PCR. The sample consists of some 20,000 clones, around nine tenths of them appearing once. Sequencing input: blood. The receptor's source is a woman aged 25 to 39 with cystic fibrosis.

The CDR3 region is CATSTGGDRYEQYF. The CDR3 DNA reads as TGTGCCACCAGCACCGGGGGGGATAGGTATGAGCAGTACTTC. The chain recombines TRBV15 with TRBJ2-7; TRBD2 matches at 8 bases. CDR1 and CDR2 from the germline V gene are LNHNV and YYDKDF (reference sequence). Germline trimming cut 4 bases from V and 7 bases from J; bases unmatched to any gene: 9. The CDR3 length is 14 residues.